This TCR beta chain was sequenced for a study of shared clonotypes between healthy human individuals. Germline V lookup: CDR1 SNHLY, CDR2 FYNNEI. The CDR3 extends over 10 amino acids. V was pared by 3 bases and J by 11 bases, with 5 bases between. The method was immunoSEQ multiplex PCR; TCRdb's version includes in-frame clones alone and lacks a portion of them. The sample includes around 600,000 clones, 97% seen only once; the top ten take around 0.057%. The chain is built from TRBV2 and TRBJ2-1; no firm D call. This clonotype originated in a woman aged 25-40 years in good health. Sequencing used naive CD4+ T cells sorted from blood. The subset denotes: CD45RA+ positively selected. The chain's CDR3 is CASSDIKQFF. For the CDR3, the DNA is TGTGCCAGCAGTGATATAAAGCAGTTCTTC.